The TCR beta chain under discussion was sequenced for a study of T cell repertoires in cytomegalovirus infection. At the level of the study: From public TCR beta signatures came an indication of both CMV infection and matching HLA type.

The study's findings and limits: CMV carriers with the relevant HLA were identified by cumulative public TCR beta family frequency. The ex vivo response was dominated by HLA-C-restricted CMV-specific TCR beta clonotypes.

In the case of this clonotype: The antigen remains unidentified.

The CDR3 is 14 residues long. Germline CDR1 reads LNHDA; CDR2 reads SQIVND (reference sequence). The germline V and J ends were trimmed by 3 bases and 4 bases, with 10 bases remaining between them. One entry per CDR3 protein, called by TCRdb with MiXCR from the reads. The data show 200,000 to 250,000 distinct CDR3 sequences, with roughly 12% seen just once and 1.5% to 2% held by the top ten. The source is a human donor in good health (CMV status not recorded). Some clones in this sample may be carry-over from other donors' samples. This chain links TRBV19 with TRBJ2-1, with D tentatively TRBD2 (6 bases). Sequencing was done on a sample of PBMCs. The CDR3 loop is CASSMTSGYNEQFF. The CDR3 DNA sequence: TGTGCCAGTAGTATGACCAGCGGGTACAATGAGCAGTTCTTC.